These T cell receptor beta chains were read from a single sample in a study of blood T cell repertoires in COVID-19. Profiled with immunoSEQ multiplex PCR; TCRdb holds only in-frame clones, not every one. The table records a few hundred thousand clones, roughly 84% of them present only once. Sequencing was performed on peripheral blood. The receptors were sampled from a woman in her late teens or twenties with acute or convalescent COVID-19. Each CDR3 is given with its conserved first and last residue.

V	J	CDR3
TRBV4-3	TRBJ1-5	CASSQGQGALSQPQHF
TRBV9	TRBJ2-5	CASSATGTSSSETQYF
TRBV5-1	TRBJ2-7	CASSLGGTRLVNEQYF
TRBV19	TRBJ2-3	CASSIRTSVSDTQYF
TRBV6-5	TRBJ1-1	CASRDSYTEAFF
TRBV6-6	TRBJ1-5	CASSLQGNSNQPQHF
TRBV29-1	TRBJ1-1	CTGTGGGEAFF
TRBV27	TRBJ1-1	CASSLSGQGFLVGTEAFF
TRBV5-1	TRBJ2-7	CASQQGNEQYF
TRBV7-9	TRBJ2-5	CASSWGQGNQETQYF
TRBV6-5	TRBJ2-7	CASTSSGSYEQYF
TRBV5-1	TRBJ2-5	CASSLPDRVETQYF
TRBV7-2	TRBJ1-4	CASSPTGGNEKLFF